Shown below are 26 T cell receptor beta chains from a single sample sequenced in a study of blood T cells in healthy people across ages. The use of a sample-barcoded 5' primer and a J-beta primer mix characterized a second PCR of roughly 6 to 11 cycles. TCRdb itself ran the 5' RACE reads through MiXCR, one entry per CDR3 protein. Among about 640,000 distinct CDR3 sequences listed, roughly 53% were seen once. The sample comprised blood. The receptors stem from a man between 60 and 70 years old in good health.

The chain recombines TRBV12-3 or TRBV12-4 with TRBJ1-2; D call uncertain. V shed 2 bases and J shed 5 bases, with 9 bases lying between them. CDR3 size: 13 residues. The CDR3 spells CASSLLGTYGYTF. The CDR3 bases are TGTGCCAGCAGTTTATTAGGCACATATGGCTACACCTTC.

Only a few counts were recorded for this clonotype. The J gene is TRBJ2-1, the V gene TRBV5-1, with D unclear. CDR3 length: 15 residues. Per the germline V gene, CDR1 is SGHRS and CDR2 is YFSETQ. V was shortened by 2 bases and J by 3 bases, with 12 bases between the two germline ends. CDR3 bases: TGCGCCAGCAGCTTACAACCGAACGGCTACAATGAGCAGTTCTTC. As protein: CASSLQPNGYNEQFF.

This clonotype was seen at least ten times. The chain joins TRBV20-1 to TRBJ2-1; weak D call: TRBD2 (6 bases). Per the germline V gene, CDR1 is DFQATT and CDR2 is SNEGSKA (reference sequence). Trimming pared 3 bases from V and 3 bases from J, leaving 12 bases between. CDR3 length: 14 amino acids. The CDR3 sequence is CSASREVFYNEQFF. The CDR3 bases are TGCAGTGCTAGTAGGGAGGTCTTCTACAATGAGCAGTTCTTC.

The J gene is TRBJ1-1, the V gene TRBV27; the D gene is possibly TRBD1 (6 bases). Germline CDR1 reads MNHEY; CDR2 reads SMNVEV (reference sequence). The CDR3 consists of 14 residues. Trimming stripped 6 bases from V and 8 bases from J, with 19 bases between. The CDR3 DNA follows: TGTGCCAGCAGATTGAGGGGGGCAACCTTAGAAGCTTTCTTT. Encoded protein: CASRLRGATLEAFF.

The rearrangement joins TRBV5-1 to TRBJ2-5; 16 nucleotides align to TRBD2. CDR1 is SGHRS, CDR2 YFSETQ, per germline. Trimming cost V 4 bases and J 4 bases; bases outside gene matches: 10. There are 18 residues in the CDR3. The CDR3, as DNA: TGCGCCAGCAGCGACGCGGGACTAGCGGGGGGGCCACGAGAGACCCAGTACTTC. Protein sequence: CASSDAGLAGGPRETQYF.

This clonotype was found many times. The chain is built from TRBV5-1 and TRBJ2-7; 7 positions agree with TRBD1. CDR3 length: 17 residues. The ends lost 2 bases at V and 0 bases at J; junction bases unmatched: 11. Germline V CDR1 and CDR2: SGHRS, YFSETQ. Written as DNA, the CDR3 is TGCGCCAGCAGCTTCCCGGAGTCAGGGGGTCTCTCCTACGAGCAGTACTTC. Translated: CASSFPESGGLSYEQYF.

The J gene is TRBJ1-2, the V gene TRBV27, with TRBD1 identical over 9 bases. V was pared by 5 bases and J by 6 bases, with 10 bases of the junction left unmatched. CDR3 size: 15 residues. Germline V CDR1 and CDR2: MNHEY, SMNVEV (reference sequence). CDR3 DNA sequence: TGTGCCAGCAGTCTCAACAGGGGGCGGGTGGATGGCTACACCTTC. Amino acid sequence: CASSLNRGRVDGYTF.

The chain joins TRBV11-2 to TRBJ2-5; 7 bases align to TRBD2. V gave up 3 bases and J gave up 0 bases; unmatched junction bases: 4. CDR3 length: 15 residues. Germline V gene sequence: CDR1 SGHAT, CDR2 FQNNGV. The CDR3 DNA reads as TGTGCCAGCAGCTTTTCAAGCGGGGACCAAGAGACCCAGTACTTC. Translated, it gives CASSFSSGDQETQYF.

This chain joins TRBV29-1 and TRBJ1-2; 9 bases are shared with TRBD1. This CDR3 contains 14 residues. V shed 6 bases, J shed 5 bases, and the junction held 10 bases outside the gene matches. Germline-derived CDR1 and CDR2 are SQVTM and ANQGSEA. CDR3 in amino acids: CSVTSGQGQYGYTF. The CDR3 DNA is TGCAGCGTCACCAGCGGACAGGGGCAGTATGGCTACACCTTC.

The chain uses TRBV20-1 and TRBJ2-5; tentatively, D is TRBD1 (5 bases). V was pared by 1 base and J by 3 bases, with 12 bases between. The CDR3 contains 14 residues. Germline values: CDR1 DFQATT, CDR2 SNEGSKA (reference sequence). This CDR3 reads CSARGGRVKETQYF. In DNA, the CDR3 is TGCAGTGCTAGAGGGGGCCGGGTTAAAGAGACCCAGTACTTC.

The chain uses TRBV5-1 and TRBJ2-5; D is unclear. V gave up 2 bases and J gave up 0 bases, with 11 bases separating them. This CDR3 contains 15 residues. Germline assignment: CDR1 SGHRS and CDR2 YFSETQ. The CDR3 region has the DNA TGCGCCAGCAGCTTAATATTTGTAAACCAAGAGACCCAGTACTTC. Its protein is CASSLIFVNQETQYF.

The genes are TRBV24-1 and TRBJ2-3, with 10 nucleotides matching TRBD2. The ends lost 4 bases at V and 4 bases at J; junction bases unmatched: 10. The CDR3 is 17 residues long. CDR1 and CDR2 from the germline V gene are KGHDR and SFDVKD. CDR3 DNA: TGTGCCACCAGTGACCTCAGCGGGGGGGCCTTCTCAGATACGCAGTATTTT. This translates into CATSDLSGGAFSDTQYF.

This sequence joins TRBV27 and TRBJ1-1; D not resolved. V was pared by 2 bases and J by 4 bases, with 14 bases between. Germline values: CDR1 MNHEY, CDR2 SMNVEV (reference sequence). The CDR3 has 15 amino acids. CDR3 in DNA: TGTGCCAGCAGTTTAACCCGGACCGGCAGCACTGAAGCTTTCTTT. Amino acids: CASSLTRTGSTEAFF.

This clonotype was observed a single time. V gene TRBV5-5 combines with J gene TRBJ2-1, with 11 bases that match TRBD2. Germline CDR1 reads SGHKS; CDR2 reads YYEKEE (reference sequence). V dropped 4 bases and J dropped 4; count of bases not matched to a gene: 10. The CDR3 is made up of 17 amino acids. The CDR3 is CASSIGPSGGRYNEQFF. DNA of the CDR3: TGTGCCAGCAGCATCGGACCTAGCGGGGGGAGATACAATGAGCAGTTCTTC.

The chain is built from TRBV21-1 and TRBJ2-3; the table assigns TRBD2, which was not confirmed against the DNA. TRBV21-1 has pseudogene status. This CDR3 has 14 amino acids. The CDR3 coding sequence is TGTGCCAGCACCTTGGAAGCGGGCACAGATACGCAGTATTTT. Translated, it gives CASTLEAGTDTQYF.

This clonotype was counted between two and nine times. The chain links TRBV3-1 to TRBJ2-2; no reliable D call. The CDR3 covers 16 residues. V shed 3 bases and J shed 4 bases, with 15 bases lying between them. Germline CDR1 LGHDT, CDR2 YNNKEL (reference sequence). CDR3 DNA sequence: TGTGCCAGCAGCCACTCCCGCGGTTCGGGCACCGGGGAGCTGTTTTTT. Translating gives CASSHSRGSGTGELFF.

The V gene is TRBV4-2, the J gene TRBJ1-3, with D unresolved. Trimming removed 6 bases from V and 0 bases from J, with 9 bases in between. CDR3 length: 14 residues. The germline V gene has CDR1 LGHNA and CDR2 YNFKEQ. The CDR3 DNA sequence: TGTGCCAGCAGAAGGGCCCTCTCTGGAAACACCATATATTTT. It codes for CASRRALSGNTIYF.

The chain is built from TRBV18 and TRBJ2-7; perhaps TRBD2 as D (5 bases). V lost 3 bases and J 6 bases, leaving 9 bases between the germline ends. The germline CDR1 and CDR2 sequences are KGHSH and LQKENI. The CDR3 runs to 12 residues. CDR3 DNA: TGTGCCAGCTCACCCGAGGCGGGCGAGCAGTACTTC. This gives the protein CASSPEAGEQYF. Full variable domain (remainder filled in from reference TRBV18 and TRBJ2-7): NAGVMQNPRHLVRRRGQEARLRCSPMKGHSHVYWYRQLPEEGLKFMVYLQKENIIDESGMPKERFSAEFPKEGPSILRIQQVVRGDSAAYFCASSPEAGEQYFGPGTRLTVT.

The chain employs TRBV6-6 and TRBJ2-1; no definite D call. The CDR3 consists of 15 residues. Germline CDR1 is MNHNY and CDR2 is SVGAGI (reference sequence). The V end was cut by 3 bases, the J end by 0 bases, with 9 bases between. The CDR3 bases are TGTGCCAGCAGTTATCAGGCCAGCTCCTACAATGAGCAGTTCTTC. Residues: CASSYQASSYNEQFF.

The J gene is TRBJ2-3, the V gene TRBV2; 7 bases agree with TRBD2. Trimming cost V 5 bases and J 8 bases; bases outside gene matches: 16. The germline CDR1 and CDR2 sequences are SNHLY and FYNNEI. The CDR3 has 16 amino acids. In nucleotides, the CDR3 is TGTGCCAGCAGTTCCCTCGAGCGGGACCCTGCCAGTACGCAGTATTTT. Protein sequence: CASSSLERDPASTQYF.

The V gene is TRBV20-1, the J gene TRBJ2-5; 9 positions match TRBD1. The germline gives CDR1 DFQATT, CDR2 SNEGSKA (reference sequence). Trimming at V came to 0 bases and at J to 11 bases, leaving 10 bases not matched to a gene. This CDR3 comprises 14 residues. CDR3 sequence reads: CSAREDRGTGEQYF. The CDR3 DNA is TGCAGTGCTAGAGAGGACAGGGGAACGGGGGAGCAGTACTTC.

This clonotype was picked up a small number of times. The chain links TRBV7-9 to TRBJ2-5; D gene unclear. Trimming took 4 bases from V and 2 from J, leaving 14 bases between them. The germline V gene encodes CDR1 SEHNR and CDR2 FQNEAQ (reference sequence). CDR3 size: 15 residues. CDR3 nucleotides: TGTGCCAGCAGCTCGGACCGAGAGTGGCAAGAGACCCAGTACTTC. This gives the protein CASSSDREWQETQYF. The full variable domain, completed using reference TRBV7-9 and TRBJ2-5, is DTGVSQNPRHKITKRGQNVTFRCDPISEHNRLYWYRQTLGQGPEFLTYFQNEAQLEKSRLLSDRFSAERPKGSFSTLEIQRTEQGDSAMYLCASSSDREWQETQYFGPGTRLLVL.

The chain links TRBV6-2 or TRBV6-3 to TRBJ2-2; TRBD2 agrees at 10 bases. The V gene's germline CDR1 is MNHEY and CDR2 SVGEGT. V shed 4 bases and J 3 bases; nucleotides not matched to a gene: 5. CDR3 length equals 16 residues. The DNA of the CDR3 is TGTGCCAGCAGTTCCTGGCTAGCGGGGGACACCGGGGAGCTGTTTTTT. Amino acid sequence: CASSSWLAGDTGELFF.

CDR3 region: CASSQDPGGAEETQYF. In DNA, the CDR3 is TGCGCCAGCAGCCAAGATCCGGGGGGGGCAGAAGAGACCCAGTACTTC. The chain combines TRBV4-1 with TRBJ2-5, with 8 bases matching TRBD2. Germline CDR1 is MGHRA and CDR2 is YSYEKL. V lost 0 bases and J lost 3; bases outside the gene matches: 6. CDR3 size: 16 residues.

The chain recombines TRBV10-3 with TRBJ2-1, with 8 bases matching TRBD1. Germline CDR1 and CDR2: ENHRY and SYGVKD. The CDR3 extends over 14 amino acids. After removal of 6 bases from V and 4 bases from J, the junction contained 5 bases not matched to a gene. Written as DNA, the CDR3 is TGTGCCATCAGATCGGGACAGGAATACAATGAGCAGTTCTTC. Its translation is CAIRSGQEYNEQFF.

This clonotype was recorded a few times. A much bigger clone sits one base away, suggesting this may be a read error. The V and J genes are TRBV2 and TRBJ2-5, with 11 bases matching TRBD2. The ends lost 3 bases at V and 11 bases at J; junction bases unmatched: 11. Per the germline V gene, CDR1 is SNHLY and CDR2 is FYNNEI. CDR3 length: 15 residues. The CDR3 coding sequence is TGTGCCAGCAGTGATAGCGGGGGGGCCGGCAATGAGCAGTACTTC. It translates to CASSDSGGAGNEQYF.